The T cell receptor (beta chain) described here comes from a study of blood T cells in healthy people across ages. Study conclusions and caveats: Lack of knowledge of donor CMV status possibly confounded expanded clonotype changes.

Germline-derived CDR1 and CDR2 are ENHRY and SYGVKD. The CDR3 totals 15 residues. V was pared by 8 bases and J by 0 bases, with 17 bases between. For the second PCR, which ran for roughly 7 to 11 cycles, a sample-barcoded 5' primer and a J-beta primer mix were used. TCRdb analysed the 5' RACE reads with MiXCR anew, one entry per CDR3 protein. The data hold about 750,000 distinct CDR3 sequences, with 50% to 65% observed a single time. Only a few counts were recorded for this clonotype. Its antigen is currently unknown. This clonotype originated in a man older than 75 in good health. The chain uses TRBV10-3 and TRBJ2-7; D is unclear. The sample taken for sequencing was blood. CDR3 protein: CAIGFSGSVSYEQYF. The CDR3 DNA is TGTGCCATCGGGTTCAGTGGCAGCGTCTCCTACGAGCAGTACTTC.